The 27 T cell receptor beta chains given below trace back to one sample, sequenced in a study of shared clonotypes between healthy human individuals. The assay was immunoSEQ multiplex PCR, and TCRdb's table has in-frame clones only and misses some. The repertoire consists of about 380,000 clones, with about 96% occurring once and the leading ten covering more than 0.3%. The sample taken for sequencing was memory CD8+ T cells sorted from blood. Indicated subset: CD45RO+ cells pooled with CCR7-negative TemRA cells. The receptors stem from a man younger than 45 in good health.

V usage is TRBV23-1 and J usage is TRBJ2-1; tentatively, D is TRBD2 (6 bases). TRBV23-1 is marked as an open reading frame, function uncertain. The length of the CDR3 is 18 residues. The ends were cut back, 2 bases at V and 0 bases at J, with 17 bases in the middle. The CDR3 reads CASSQIRKRVLSYNEQFF. CDR3 DNA sequence: TGCGCCAGCAGTCAAATCCGTAAGCGGGTTCTCTCCTACAATGAGCAGTTCTTC.

The chain joins TRBV7-6 to TRBJ2-3; 12 positions agree with TRBD2. Trimming at V came to 6 bases and at J to 4 bases, leaving 5 bases not matched to a gene. CDR3 length: 15 amino acids. Germline V gene sequence: CDR1 SGHVS, CDR2 FNYEAQ. The CDR3, as DNA: TGTGCCAGCAGACAACTAGCGGGAGGTGCAGATACGCAGTATTTT. Protein sequence: CASRQLAGGADTQYF.

The chain employs TRBV7-9 and TRBJ1-1; perhaps TRBD1 as D (5 bases). The CDR3 length is 12 residues. CDR1 SEHNR and CDR2 FQNEAQ come from the germline V gene (reference sequence). The V gene lost 3 bases and the J gene lost 4 bases, with 6 bases spanning the gap. This CDR3 is CASSLTVTEAFF. DNA for the CDR3: TGTGCCAGCAGCTTGACAGTCACTGAAGCTTTCTTT.

This clone appeared once. This chain joins TRBV4-2 and TRBJ2-1; D uncertain. Trimming removed 2 bases at V and 2 bases at J, with 13 bases between. Germline V gives CDR1 LGHNA, CDR2 YNFKEQ. The CDR3 is 16 residues long. The CDR3 sequence is CASSQPGLSPYNEQFF. CDR3 nucleotides: TGTGCCAGCAGCCAACCTGGGCTATCCCCCTACAATGAGCAGTTCTTC.

This chain joins TRBV5-1 and TRBJ2-7, with D maybe TRBD2 (6 bases). Germline lookup yields CDR1 SGHRS and CDR2 YFSETQ. V was cut by 4 bases and J by 0 bases, with 8 bases left in between. The CDR3 runs to 13 residues. Here the CDR3 DNA reads TGCGCCAGCAGCCGGGGGTCCTCCTACGAGCAGTACTTC. Protein sequence: CASSRGSSYEQYF.

The V gene is TRBV2, the J gene TRBJ2-5, with 8 bases matching TRBD2. The V and J ends lost 6 bases and 0 bases, in that order; junction bases with no gene match: 6. The CDR3 extends over 15 amino acids. Germline V CDR1 and CDR2: SNHLY, FYNNEI. Here the CDR3 reads CASRGLAEYQETQYF. The DNA of the CDR3 is TGTGCCAGCAGAGGACTAGCAGAGTACCAAGAGACCCAGTACTTC.

The chain links TRBV5-1 to TRBJ2-1; 8 nucleotides agree with TRBD2. J lost 1 base, V lost 2 bases, and 2 bases had no gene match. Germline CDR1 SGHRS, CDR2 YFSETQ. This CDR3 spans 15 amino acids. In DNA form, the CDR3 reads TGCGCCAGCAGCTTACTAGCGGATTCCTACAATGAGCAGTTCTTC. This codes for CASSLLADSYNEQFF.

A word on this clone: The same CDR3 can be traced to other DNA sequences in this sample. The chain carries TRBV20-1 and TRBJ2-3; D ambiguous. The CDR3 contains 11 residues. Germline V gives CDR1 DFQATT, CDR2 SNEGSKA (reference sequence). V lost 0 bases, J lost 5 bases, and 3 bases lay in between. This CDR3 reads CSARDKDTQYF. The DNA for the CDR3 is TGCAGTGCTAGAGATAAAGATACGCAGTATTTT.

J is TRBJ2-3 and V is TRBV18, with 13 bases aligning to TRBD2. The CDR3 contains 15 residues. After removal of 5 bases from V and 4 bases from J, the junction contained 3 bases not matched to a gene. The germline V gene encodes CDR1 KGHSH and CDR2 LQKENI. The CDR3 spells CASSLTSGRPDTQYF. Here the CDR3 DNA reads TGTGCCAGCTCATTGACTAGCGGGAGGCCAGATACGCAGTATTTT.

This rearrangement joins TRBV5-1 to TRBJ2-7, with 9 bases identical to TRBD1. The length of the CDR3 is 18 residues. The V gene end was trimmed by 0 bases and the J gene end by 3 bases; junction bases not matched to a gene: 13. CDR1 and CDR2 from the germline V gene are SGHRS and YFSETQ. This CDR3 is CASSLALASRDRVYEQYF. CDR3 DNA: TGCGCCAGCAGCTTGGCTCTGGCATCGCGGGACAGGGTCTACGAGCAGTACTTC.

In DNA form, the CDR3 reads TGTGCCAGCAGACTCGACAACTCTGGGGCCAACGTCCTGACTTTC. This encodes CASRLDNSGANVLTF. The genes are TRBV7-2 and TRBJ2-6; D not certain. V lost 6 bases, J lost 0 bases, and 9 bases lay in between. The CDR3 has 15 amino acids. CDR1 is SGHTA, CDR2 FQGNSA, per germline.

Comments on this clone: The sample carries other DNA sequences with the same CDR3. The chain combines TRBV11-2 with TRBJ2-2, with 8 bases matching TRBD2. The V segment lost 4 bases and the J segment 0 bases; nucleotides outside the gene matches: 7. This CDR3 contains 17 residues. In germline, CDR1 is SGHAT, CDR2 FQNNGV. The CDR3 nucleotides are TGTGCCAGCAGCTCCGGGGGGCGGGGGGCGAACACCGGGGAGCTGTTTTTT. Amino acids: CASSSGGRGANTGELFF.

The V call is TRBV25-1, the J call TRBJ2-4; D is unresolved. V was cut by 4 bases and J by 0 bases, with 4 bases left in between. The CDR3 consists of 13 residues. Germline lookup yields CDR1 MGHDK and CDR2 SYGVNS. The chain's CDR3 is CASSGTAKNIQYF. CDR3 DNA: TGTGCCAGCAGTGGGACAGCCAAAAACATTCAGTACTTC.

The chain uses TRBV7-9 and TRBJ1-2; 7 bases agree with TRBD1. J gave up 6 bases and V 5 bases, and 6 bases lay outside the gene matches. Germline-derived CDR1 and CDR2 are SEHNR and FQNEAQ (reference sequence). This CDR3 is 13 amino acids long. CDR3 in amino acids: CASSKQGNHGYTF. CDR3 nucleotide sequence: TGTGCCAGCAGCAAACAGGGGAATCATGGCTACACCTTC.

The genes are TRBV10-3 and TRBJ1-2; the match to TRBD1 covers 8 bases. V dropped 7 bases and J dropped 2; count of bases not matched to a gene: 0. This CDR3 is 12 amino acids long. Looked up from germline, CDR1 is ENHRY and CDR2 is SYGVKD. CDR3 sequence: CAITGGNYGYTF. CDR3 nucleotides: TGTGCCATCACAGGGGGCAACTATGGCTACACCTTC.

The chain couples TRBV7-9 to TRBJ2-7; maybe TRBD2 (6 bases). Germline CDR1 SEHNR, CDR2 FQNEAQ (reference sequence). Trimming cost V 7 bases and J 5 bases, with 21 bases left between them. This CDR3 region has 15 residues. CDR3 protein: CASNPGLTSFDEQYF. In DNA, the CDR3 is TGTGCCAGCAACCCAGGCCTGACTAGTTTCGACGAGCAGTACTTC.

The genes are TRBV2 and TRBJ1-2, with 8 nucleotides matching TRBD1. J gave up 8 bases and V 2 bases, and 10 bases lay outside the gene matches. The CDR3 is 15 residues long. Germline loops: CDR1 SNHLY, CDR2 FYNNEI. The DNA of the CDR3 is TGTGCCAGCAGTGAATTAGGGGCAGGGGGCAGGGGCTACACCTTC. Translation: CASSELGAGGRGYTF.

The V call is TRBV6-1, the J call TRBJ1-2; D is ambiguous. This CDR3 has 11 amino acids. Trimming took 6 bases from V and 5 from J, leaving 7 bases between them. Germline V gene data show CDR1 as MNHNS and CDR2 as SASEGT. CDR3: CASRSYYGYTF. The CDR3 DNA reads as TGTGCCAGCAGGAGTTATTATGGCTACACCTTC.

J is TRBJ1-2 and V is TRBV5-4, with TRBD1 as a possible D gene (6 bases). Germline V gene lookup returns CDR1 SGHNT and CDR2 YYREEE (reference sequence). V was clipped by 3 bases and J by 2 bases, with 14 bases between them. The CDR3 is made up of 15 amino acids. The CDR3 here is CASSSKQGGNYGYTF. The CDR3 DNA sequence: TGTGCCAGCAGCTCGAAACAGGGTGGGAACTATGGCTACACCTTC.

The chain has TRBV6-5 and TRBJ2-4, with 7 bases matching TRBD2. This CDR3 is 13 amino acids long. CDR1 and CDR2 (germline): MNHEY, SVGAGI. V shed 0 bases, J shed 10 bases, and the junction held 3 bases outside the gene matches. Here the CDR3 reads CASSYSRELIQYF. DNA for the CDR3: TGTGCCAGCAGTTACTCGCGGGAGCTTATTCAGTACTTC.

The rearrangement uses TRBV14 and TRBJ1-1, with D possibly matching TRBD1 (5 bases). Germline V lookup: CDR1 SGHDN, CDR2 FVKESK. V was cut by 4 bases and J by 0 bases, with 9 bases left in between. The length of the CDR3 is 14 residues. The CDR3 here is CASSPSRVNTEAFF. DNA of the CDR3: TGTGCCAGCAGCCCCTCCAGGGTGAACACTGAAGCTTTCTTT.

The genes are TRBV11-2 and TRBJ2-2; the D is unclear. The CDR3 totals 15 residues. V lost 2 bases, J lost 0 bases, and 7 bases lay in between. Germline V gene data show CDR1 as SGHAT and CDR2 as FQNNGV. CDR3 DNA: TGTGCCAGCAGCTTAAGTAGGACGAACACCGGGGAGCTGTTTTTT. Protein product: CASSLSRTNTGELFF.

V and J are TRBV5-1 and TRBJ2-7, with D possibly called TRBD1 or TRBD2 (6 bases each). With 1 base removed from V and 0 bases from J, the gap between germline ends came to 23 bases. Germline V CDR1 and CDR2: SGHRS, YFSETQ. The CDR3 extends over 19 amino acids. DNA for the CDR3: TGCGCCAGCAGCTTGAAGGGGGACTTAGCTCGTAGGAGCTCCTACGAGCAGTACTTC. Protein sequence: CASSLKGDLARRSSYEQYF.

V gene TRBV6-5 combines with J gene TRBJ2-1; perhaps TRBD1 as D (6 bases). The V gene lost 6 bases and the J gene lost 0 bases, with 6 bases spanning the gap. The CDR3 runs to 13 residues. In germline, CDR1 is MNHEY, CDR2 SVGAGI. CDR3 amino acids: CASRGGSYNEQFF. CDR3 bases: TGTGCCAGCAGAGGGGGCTCCTACAATGAGCAGTTCTTC.

The chain joins TRBV19 to TRBJ1-2; 10 bases are shared with TRBD1. The germline V gene encodes CDR1 LNHDA and CDR2 SQIVND (reference sequence). The ends lost 4 bases at V and 3 bases at J; junction bases unmatched: 2. The CDR3 is made up of 14 amino acids. In DNA, the CDR3 is TGTGCCAGTAGTAGGACAGGGGGTGACTATGGCTACACCTTC. Protein product: CASSRTGGDYGYTF.

CDR3 protein: CASSPTPLAGYNEQFF. The CDR3 region has the DNA TGTGCCAGCTCACCAACCCCACTAGCGGGCTACAATGAGCAGTTCTTC. The chain uses TRBV18 and TRBJ2-1; 9 positions match TRBD2. CDR1 KGHSH and CDR2 LQKENI come from the germline V gene. The CDR3 is 16 amino acids. Trimming took 2 bases from V and 3 from J; bases not matched to a gene: 5. Complete variable domain (other parts from reference TRBV18 and TRBJ2-1): NAGVMQNPRHLVRRRGQEARLRCSPMKGHSHVYWYRQLPEEGLKFMVYLQKENIIDESGMPKERFSAEFPKEGPSILRIQQVVRGDSAAYFCASSPTPLAGYNEQFFGPGTRLTVL.

The chain joins TRBV10-2 to TRBJ2-2; 8 bases align to TRBD1. Germline trimming cut 4 bases from V and 5 bases from J; bases unmatched to any gene: 6. CDR3 length: 15 residues. Looked up from germline, CDR1 is WSHSY and CDR2 is SAAADI. This chain's CDR3 is CASSGTGGRTGELFF. CDR3 nucleotides: TGCGCCAGCAGTGGAACAGGGGGACGAACCGGGGAGCTGTTTTTT.